Listed below are T cell receptor beta chains from one sample, sequenced in a study of cytomegalovirus exposure and HLA in healthy donors. The repertoire was sequenced with immunoSEQ multiplex PCR; TCRdb's copy has only in-frame clones and lacks some. The sample yields some 170,000 clones, 70% to 90% seen once. Sequences were obtained from PBMCs. The receptors stem from a woman between 18 and 30 years old in good health and CMV-seronegative. CDR3s include the opening cysteine and the closing phenylalanine or tryptophan. The order of the fields is J gene, D gene, V gene, clone size, CDR3 DNA, CDR3 protein. D genes are given only for firm matches. Some rows mark clone size as missing; the rest say once, few, many or name a class of expanded clone.

J: TRBJ2-2; D: TRBD2; V: TRBV2; size: NA; DNA: TGTGCCAGCAGCCATACTAGCGGAGTTTACACCGGGGAGCTGTTTTTT; CDR3: CASSHTSGVYTGELFF
J: TRBJ2-3; D: NA; V: TRBV5-1; size: NA; DNA: TGCGCCAGCTTTGCCAGGGCGGTCACAGATACGCAGTATTTT; CDR3: CASFARAVTDTQYF
J: TRBJ2-7; D: TRBD1; V: TRBV9; size: NA; DNA: TGTGCCAGCAGCAAAGGCTCAGGGGGCTACGAGCAGTACTTC; CDR3: CASSKGSGGYEQYF
J: TRBJ2-2; D: TRBD2; V: TRBV5-1; size: once; DNA: TGCGCCAGCCTGGGTGGGACTAGCGAATCCACCGGGGAGCTGTTTTTT; CDR3: CASLGGTSESTGELFF
J: TRBJ1-6; D: NA; V: TRBV19; size: once; DNA: TGTGCCAGTAACACCTCACGAGGGCTCATCTATAATTCACCCCTCCACTTT; CDR3: CASNTSRGLIYNSPLHF
J: TRBJ2-1; D: NA; V: TRBV29-1; size: NA; DNA: TGCAGCGCCCGAACTCGAAACAATGAGCAGTTCTTC; CDR3: CSARTRNNEQFF
J: TRBJ1-1; D: NA; V: TRBV5-1; size: NA; DNA: TGCGCCAGCAGCCCCCAGCCGGCTGGACGGGGGAACACTGAAGCTTTCTTT; CDR3: CASSPQPAGRGNTEAFF
J: TRBJ1-2; D: TRBD1; V: TRBV2; size: NA; DNA: TGTGCCAGCAGCTCGGGGAAGGGGGCGCATGGCTACACCTTC; CDR3: CASSSGKGAHGYTF
J: TRBJ1-5; D: TRBD1; V: TRBV6-1; size: NA; DNA: TGTGCCAGCATCTTTGCGACAGGGGGCTGGCAGCCCCAGCATTTT; CDR3: CASIFATGGWQPQHF
J: TRBJ1-2; D: NA; V: TRBV28; size: NA; DNA: TGTGCCAGCAGTCAGGGTTCGCGGGGCTACACCTTC; CDR3: CASSQGSRGYTF
J: TRBJ1-2; D: NA; V: TRBV7-3; size: once; DNA: TGTGCCAGCAGCTTAACCCCACAGGGCGGCTATGGCTACACCTTC; CDR3: CASSLTPQGGYGYTF
J: TRBJ1-6; D: TRBD1; V: TRBV14; size: NA; DNA: TGTGCCAGCAGCCAAGGCCAGGGGGCGAATTCACCCCTCCACTTT; CDR3: CASSQGQGANSPLHF
J: TRBJ1-1; D: NA; V: TRBV10-3; size: NA; DNA: TGTGCCATCAGTGTGTCTCGTCTCGGCACTGAAGCTTTCTTT; CDR3: CAISVSRLGTEAFF
J: TRBJ1-5; D: NA; V: TRBV7-2; size: many; DNA: TGTGCCAGCAGCTACATGTATCAGCCCCAGCATTTT; CDR3: CASSYMYQPQHF
J: TRBJ1-6; D: NA; V: TRBV5-4; size: once; DNA: TGTGCCAGCAGCCGGGACTGGGAGGATTCACCCCTCCACTTT; CDR3: CASSRDWEDSPLHF
J: TRBJ1-5; D: NA; V: TRBV2; size: NA; DNA: TGTGCCAGCAGTGAAAACCTAGGGCCCCAGCATTTT; CDR3: CASSENLGPQHF
J: TRBJ1-5; D: TRBD1; V: TRBV5-5; size: NA; DNA: TGTGCCAGCAGCCCCACGGCCGGGACAGGGACCAATCAGCCCCAGCATTTT; CDR3: CASSPTAGTGTNQPQHF
J: TRBJ1-2; D: NA; V: TRBV9; size: NA; DNA: TGTGCCAGCAGCCCGACACCAACTAACTATGGCTACACCTTC; CDR3: CASSPTPTNYGYTF
J: TRBJ1-1; D: NA; V: TRBV6-5; size: NA; DNA: TGTGCCAGCAGACTACAGGGAGGGCACACTGAAGCTTTCTTT; CDR3: CASRLQGGHTEAFF
J: TRBJ1-2; D: TRBD1; V: TRBV19; size: NA; DNA: TGTGCCAGTAGTACGCCGGGACAGGCCCTCTATGGCTACACCTTC; CDR3: CASSTPGQALYGYTF
J: TRBJ2-1; D: TRBD2; V: TRBV10-1; size: once; DNA: TGCGCCAGCAGCGAGGGGCCGGGACTAGCGGGTCACAATGAGCAGTTCTTC; CDR3: CASSEGPGLAGHNEQFF
J: TRBJ1-1; D: NA; V: TRBV7-2; size: NA; DNA: TGTGCCAGCAGCGGCGGTTTGAACACTGAAGCTTTCTTT; CDR3: CASSGGLNTEAFF
J: TRBJ2-7; D: TRBD2; V: TRBV11-3; size: NA; DNA: TGTGCCAGCAGCTTAGGGGGCCCGGGTAGCGGGAGGGCGGCGCTACACGAGCAGTACTTC; CDR3: CASSLGGPGSGRAALHEQYF
J: TRBJ2-7; D: NA; V: TRBV5-1; size: NA; DNA: TGCGCCAGCAGCTTGGCCCCAGGGGAAGCCTACGAGCAGTACTTC; CDR3: CASSLAPGEAYEQYF
J: TRBJ1-1; D: TRBD1; V: TRBV25-1; size: once; DNA: TGTGCCAGCCAACCCCGACAGGGCACTGAAGCTTTCTTT; CDR3: CASQPRQGTEAFF
J: TRBJ1-1; D: NA; V: TRBV29-1; size: few; DNA: TGCAGCGAGCTCCGGGACACGAACACTGAAGCTTTCTTT; CDR3: CSELRDTNTEAFF
J: TRBJ1-2; D: NA; V: TRBV7-9; size: once; DNA: TGTGCCAGCAGCTTAGCCCTGACAGCGATCCAGGGCTACACCTTC; CDR3: CASSLALTAIQGYTF
J: TRBJ2-7; D: NA; V: TRBV6-9; size: NA; DNA: TGTGCCAGCAGTTATAAGCGCTCAGGGAAGTCCTACGAGCAGTACTTC; CDR3: CASSYKRSGKSYEQYF
J: TRBJ1-1; D: NA; V: TRBV5-1; size: NA; DNA: TGCGCCAGCAGCCCCGGGTGGGTTAAGAACACTGAAGCTTTCTTT; CDR3: CASSPGWVKNTEAFF
J: TRBJ1-1; D: NA; V: TRBV29-1; size: NA; DNA: TGCAGCGTGGGAAGGAGGGACACTGAAGCTTTCTTT; CDR3: CSVGRRDTEAFF
J: TRBJ1-1; D: TRBD1; V: TRBV7-2; size: NA; DNA: TGTGCCAGCAGCTTAAAGAGGGGGCCAGACCTGAACACTGAAGCTTTCTTT; CDR3: CASSLKRGPDLNTEAFF
J: TRBJ2-3; D: NA; V: TRBV5-1; size: NA; DNA: TGCGCCAGCTACCAACAGGGAAACACAGATACGCAGTATTTT; CDR3: CASYQQGNTDTQYF
J: TRBJ2-5; D: NA; V: TRBV7-2; size: NA; DNA: TGTGCCAGCAGCTTAAGCTATTCCATGGAGACCCAGTACTTC; CDR3: CASSLSYSMETQYF
J: TRBJ2-7; D: TRBD2; V: TRBV9; size: NA; DNA: TGTGCCAGCAGCGTAGGCGGGGGGCCTCTCTACGAGCAGTACTTC; CDR3: CASSVGGGPLYEQYF
J: TRBJ2-2; D: TRBD2; V: TRBV7-6; size: NA; DNA: TGTGCCAGCGGCGGGACTAGCGGAACCCAGACCGGGGAGCTGTTTTTT; CDR3: CASGGTSGTQTGELFF
J: TRBJ1-6; D: TRBD1; V: TRBV27; size: NA; DNA: TGTGCCAGCAGTTCCCAATTCCCCGGGACAGGTCATAATTCACCCCTCCACTTT; CDR3: CASSSQFPGTGHNSPLHF
J: TRBJ2-7; D: NA; V: TRBV15; size: NA; DNA: TGTGCCACCAGCGGTTCTCCTAGCCCAGAGCCCTACGAGCAGTACTTC; CDR3: CATSGSPSPEPYEQYF
J: TRBJ2-7; D: TRBD1; V: TRBV7-2; size: once; DNA: TGTGCCAGCAGCTTATCATTCTTGGGACAGGGTACCCACGAGCAGTACTTC; CDR3: CASSLSFLGQGTHEQYF
J: TRBJ2-1; D: NA; V: TRBV12-5; size: NA; DNA: TGTGCTAGTGGTTTGGCTCCCGGGAAAAATTACTCCTACAATGAGCAGTTCTTC; CDR3: CASGLAPGKNYSYNEQFF
J: TRBJ2-7; D: NA; V: TRBV7-8; size: NA; DNA: TGTGCCAGCAGCTTAGAAAAAGCTGCCTCCTACGAGCAGTACTTC; CDR3: CASSLEKAASYEQYF
J: TRBJ2-1; D: TRBD2; V: TRBV6-5; size: NA; DNA: TGTGCCAGCAGCGGGGGGAGCCCCAATGAGCAGTTCTTC; CDR3: CASSGGSPNEQFF
J: TRBJ1-1; D: NA; V: TRBV6-1; size: NA; DNA: TGTGCCAGCAGTGACTGGGAGTTCGAAAACACTGAAGCTTTCTTT; CDR3: CASSDWEFENTEAFF
J: TRBJ1-2; D: NA; V: TRBV4-2; size: few; DNA: TGTGCCAGCAGCCAAGGGAGTGCTAACTATGGCTACACCTTC; CDR3: CASSQGSANYGYTF
J: TRBJ2-7; D: NA; V: TRBV13; size: NA; DNA: TGTGCCAGCAGCCCCCCGGACAGCCTTCTCTACGAGCAGTACTTC; CDR3: CASSPPDSLLYEQYF
J: TRBJ2-7; D: TRBD2; V: TRBV10-3; size: NA; DNA: TGTGCCATCAGTGAGTCTCGACTAGCGGTGTCCTACGAGCAGTACTTC; CDR3: CAISESRLAVSYEQYF
J: TRBJ2-2; D: NA; V: TRBV7-8; size: NA; DNA: TGTGCCAGCAGCTCAACAGGGAACACCGGGGAGCTGTTTTTT; CDR3: CASSSTGNTGELFF
J: TRBJ1-1; D: NA; V: TRBV27; size: NA; DNA: TGTGCCAGCAGTTTAGGGGGGGACACTGAAGCTTTCTTT; CDR3: CASSLGGDTEAFF